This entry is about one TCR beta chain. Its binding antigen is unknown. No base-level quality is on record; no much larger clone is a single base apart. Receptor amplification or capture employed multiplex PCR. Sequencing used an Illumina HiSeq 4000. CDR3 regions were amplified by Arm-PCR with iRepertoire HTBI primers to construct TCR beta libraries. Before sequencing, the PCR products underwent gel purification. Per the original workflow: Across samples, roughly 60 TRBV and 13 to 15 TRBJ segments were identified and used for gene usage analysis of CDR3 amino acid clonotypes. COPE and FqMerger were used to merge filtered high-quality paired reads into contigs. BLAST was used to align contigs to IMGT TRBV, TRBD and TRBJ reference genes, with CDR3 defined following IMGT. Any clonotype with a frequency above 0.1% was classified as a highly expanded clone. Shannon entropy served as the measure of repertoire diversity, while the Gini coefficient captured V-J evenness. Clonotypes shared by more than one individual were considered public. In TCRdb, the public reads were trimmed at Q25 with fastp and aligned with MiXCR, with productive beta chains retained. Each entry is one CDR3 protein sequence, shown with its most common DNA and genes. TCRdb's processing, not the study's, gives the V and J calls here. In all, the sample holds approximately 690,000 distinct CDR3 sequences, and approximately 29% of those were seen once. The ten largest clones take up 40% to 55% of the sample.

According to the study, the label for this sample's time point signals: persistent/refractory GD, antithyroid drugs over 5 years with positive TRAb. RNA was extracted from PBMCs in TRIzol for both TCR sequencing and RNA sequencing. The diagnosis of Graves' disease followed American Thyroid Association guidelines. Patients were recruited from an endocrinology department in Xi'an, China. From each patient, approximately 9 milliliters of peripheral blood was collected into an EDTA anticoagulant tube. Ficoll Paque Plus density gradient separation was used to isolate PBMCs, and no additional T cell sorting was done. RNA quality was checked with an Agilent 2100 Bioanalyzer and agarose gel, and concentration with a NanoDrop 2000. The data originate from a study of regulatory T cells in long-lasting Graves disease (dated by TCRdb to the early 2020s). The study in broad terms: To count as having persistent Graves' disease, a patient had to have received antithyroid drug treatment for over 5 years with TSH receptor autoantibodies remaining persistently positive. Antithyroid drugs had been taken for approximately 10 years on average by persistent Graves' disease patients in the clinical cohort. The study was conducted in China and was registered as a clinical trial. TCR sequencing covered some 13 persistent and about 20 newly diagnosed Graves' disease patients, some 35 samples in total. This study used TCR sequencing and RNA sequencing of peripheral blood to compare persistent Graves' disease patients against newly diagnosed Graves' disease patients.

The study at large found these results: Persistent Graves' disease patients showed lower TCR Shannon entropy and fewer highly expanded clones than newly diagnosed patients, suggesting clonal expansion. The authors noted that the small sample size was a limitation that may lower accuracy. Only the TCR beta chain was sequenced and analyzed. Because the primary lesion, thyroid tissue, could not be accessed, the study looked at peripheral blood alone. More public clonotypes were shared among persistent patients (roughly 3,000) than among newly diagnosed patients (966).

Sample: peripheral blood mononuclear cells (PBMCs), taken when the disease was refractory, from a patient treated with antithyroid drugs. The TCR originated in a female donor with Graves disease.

The nucleotide sequence reads as follows: TGTGCCAGCAGTCGGTCGCAGGGGGCTGAGACCCAGTACTTC. Its protein is CASSRSQGAETQYF. The rearrangement combines TRBV6-1 with TRBJ2-5; TRBD1 fits 8 bases in the junction. At the junction V is shortened by 5 bases and J by 5 bases; bases outside the gene matches: 7. Taken from the germline V gene, the CDR1 and CDR2 loops are MNHNS and SASEGT. The CDR3 measures 14 amino acids from cysteine to phenylalanine. Only the CDR3 portion is preserved as DNA: 42 bases, with reading frame beginning at the first base.